This TCR beta chain was documented in a study of T cell responses to AZD1222 COVID-19 vaccine. About this clone: The antigen remains unidentified.

The CDR3 runs to 16 residues. V gave up 10 bases and J gave up 2 bases; unmatched junction bases: 12. Germline V gene sequence: CDR1 LNHDA, CDR2 SQIVND (reference sequence). TCRdb's table, derived via immunoSEQ multiplex PCR, lists solely in-frame clones and lacks some. Of 150,000 to 200,000 clones listed, 85% to 90% are singletons. Broader study findings: A mostly white British donor set with more females was recruited, and clonal diversity was possibly underestimated. Spike-specific TCR breadth and depth went up after people got two AZD1222 doses. Spike-wide vaccine-associated CD4 TCRs dominated at 160-218 and 743-854.

The V and J genes are TRBV19 and TRBJ1-5, with TRBD1 matching 9 bases. This receptor was taken from an adult in good health. The input for sequencing was peripheral blood, taken on day 0 of MenACWY control vaccination. The CDR3 sequence: CATGGTGIRGNQPQHF. The CDR3 DNA is TGTGCCACGGGCGGGACAGGGATTCGCGGCAATCAGCCCCAGCATTTT.